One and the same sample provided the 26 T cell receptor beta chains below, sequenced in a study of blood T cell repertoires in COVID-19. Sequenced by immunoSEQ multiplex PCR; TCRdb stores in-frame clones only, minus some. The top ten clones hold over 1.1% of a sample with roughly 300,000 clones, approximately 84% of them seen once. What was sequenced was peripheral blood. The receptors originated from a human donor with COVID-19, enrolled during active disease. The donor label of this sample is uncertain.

The CDR3 reads CASKLFRAGAAYEQYF. The DNA of the CDR3 is TGTGCCAGCAAACTCTTTCGGGCAGGGGCCGCCTACGAGCAGTACTTC. The chain combines TRBV28 with TRBJ2-7; possible D gene TRBD1, 6 bases. Per the germline V gene, CDR1 is MDHEN and CDR2 is SYDVKM. V shed 7 bases and J shed 2 bases, with 21 bases lying between them. CDR3 size: 16 residues. Full variable domain (remainder filled in from reference TRBV28 and TRBJ2-7): DVKVTQSSRYLVKRTGEKVFLECVQDMDHENMFWYRQDPGLGLRLIYFSYDVKMKEKGDIPEGYSVSREKKERFSLILESASTNQTSMYLCASKLFRAGAAYEQYFGPGTRLTVT.

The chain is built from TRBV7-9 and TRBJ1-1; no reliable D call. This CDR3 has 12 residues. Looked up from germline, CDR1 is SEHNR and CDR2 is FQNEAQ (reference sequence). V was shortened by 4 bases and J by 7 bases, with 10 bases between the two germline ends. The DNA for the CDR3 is TGTGCCAGCAGCTCCATGGCCGTTGAAGCTTTCTTT. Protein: CASSSMAVEAFF. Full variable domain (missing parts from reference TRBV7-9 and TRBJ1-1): DTGVSQNPRHKITKRGQNVTFRCDPISEHNRLYWYRQTLGQGPEFLTYFQNEAQLEKSRLLSDRFSAERPKGSFSTLEIQRTEQGDSAMYLCASSSMAVEAFFGQGTRLTVV.

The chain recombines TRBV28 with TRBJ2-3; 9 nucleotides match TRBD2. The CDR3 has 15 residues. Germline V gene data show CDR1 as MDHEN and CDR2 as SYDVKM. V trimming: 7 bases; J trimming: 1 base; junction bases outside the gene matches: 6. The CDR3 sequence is CASNLAGGRTDTQYF. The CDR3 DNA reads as TGTGCCAGCAACCTTGCGGGAGGGCGCACAGATACGCAGTATTTT.

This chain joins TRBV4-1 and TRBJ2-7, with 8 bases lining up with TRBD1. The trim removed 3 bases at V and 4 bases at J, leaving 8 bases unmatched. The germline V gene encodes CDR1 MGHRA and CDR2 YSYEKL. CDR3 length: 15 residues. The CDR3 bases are TGCGCCAGCAGCCATCAAGGACAGGGCCGTTACGAGCAGTACTTC. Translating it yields CASSHQGQGRYEQYF.

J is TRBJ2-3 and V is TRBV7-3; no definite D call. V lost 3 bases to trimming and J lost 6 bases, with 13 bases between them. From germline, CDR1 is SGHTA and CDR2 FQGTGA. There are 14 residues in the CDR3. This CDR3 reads CASSLGGLGDTQYF. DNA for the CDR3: TGTGCCAGCAGCTTGGGTGGGTTGGGCGATACGCAGTATTTT.

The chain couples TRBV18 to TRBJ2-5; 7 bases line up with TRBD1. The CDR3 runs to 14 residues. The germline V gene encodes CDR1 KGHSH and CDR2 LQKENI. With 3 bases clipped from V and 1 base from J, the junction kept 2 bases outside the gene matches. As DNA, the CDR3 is TGTGCCAGCTCACCCGGGACAGCCCAAGAGACCCAGTACTTC. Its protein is CASSPGTAQETQYF.

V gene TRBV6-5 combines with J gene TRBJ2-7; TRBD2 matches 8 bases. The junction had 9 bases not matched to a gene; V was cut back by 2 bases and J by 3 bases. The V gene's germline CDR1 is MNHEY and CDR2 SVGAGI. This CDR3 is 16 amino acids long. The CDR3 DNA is TGTGCCAGCAGTTACCCCGGGGTAGCGGGGAACTACGAGCAGTACTTC. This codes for CASSYPGVAGNYEQYF.

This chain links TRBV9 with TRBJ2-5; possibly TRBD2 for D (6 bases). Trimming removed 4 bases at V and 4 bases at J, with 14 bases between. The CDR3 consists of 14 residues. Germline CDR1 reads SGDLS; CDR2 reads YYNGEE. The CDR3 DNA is TGTGCCAGCAGCCCGGGCGGGGTTGGAGAGACCCAGTACTTC. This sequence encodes CASSPGGVGETQYF. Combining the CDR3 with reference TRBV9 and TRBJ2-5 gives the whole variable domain DSGVTQTPKHLITATGQRVTLRCSPRSGDLSVYWYQQSLDQGLQFLIQYYNGEERAKGNILERFSAQQFPDLHSELNLSSLELGDSALYFCASSPGGVGETQYFGPGTRLLVL.

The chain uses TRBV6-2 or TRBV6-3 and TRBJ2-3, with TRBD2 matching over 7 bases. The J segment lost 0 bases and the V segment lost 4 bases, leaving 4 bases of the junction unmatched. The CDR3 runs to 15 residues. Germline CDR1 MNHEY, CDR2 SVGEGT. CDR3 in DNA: TGTGCCAGCAGTTGGGCGGGAGCGAGCACAGATACGCAGTATTTT. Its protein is CASSWAGASTDTQYF.

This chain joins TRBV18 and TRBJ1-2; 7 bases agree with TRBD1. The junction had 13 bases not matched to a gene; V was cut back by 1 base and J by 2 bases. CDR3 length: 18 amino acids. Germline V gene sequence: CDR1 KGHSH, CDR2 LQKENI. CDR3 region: CASSPLLSGQFQNYGYTF. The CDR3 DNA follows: TGTGCCAGCTCACCACTGCTTTCGGGACAGTTCCAAAACTATGGCTACACCTTC.

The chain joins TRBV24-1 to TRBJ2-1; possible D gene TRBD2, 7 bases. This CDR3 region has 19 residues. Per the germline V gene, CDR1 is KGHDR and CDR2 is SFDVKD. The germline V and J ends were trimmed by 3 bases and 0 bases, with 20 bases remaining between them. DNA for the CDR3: TGTGCCACCAGTGATCGGGGGCGAAGTAAGCGGGGCTCCTACAATGAGCAGTTCTTC. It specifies CATSDRGRSKRGSYNEQFF.

The CDR3 protein is CASSLEQGGLDYGYTF. The CDR3 nucleotides are TGTGCCAGCAGCTTGGAACAGGGGGGCTTAGACTATGGCTACACCTTC. The chain is built from TRBV5-4 and TRBJ1-2, with 8 positions matching TRBD1. This CDR3 is 16 amino acids long. V dropped 0 bases and J dropped 3; count of bases not matched to a gene: 7. The germline CDR1 and CDR2 sequences are SGHNT and YYREEE (reference sequence).

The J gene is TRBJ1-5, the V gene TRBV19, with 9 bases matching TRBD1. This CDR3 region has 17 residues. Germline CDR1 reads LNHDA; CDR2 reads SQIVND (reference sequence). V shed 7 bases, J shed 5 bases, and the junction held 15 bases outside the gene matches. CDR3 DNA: TGTGCCAGTACCACTTTAATTGGGACAGGGATTGATCAGCCCCAGCATTTT. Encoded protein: CASTTLIGTGIDQPQHF.

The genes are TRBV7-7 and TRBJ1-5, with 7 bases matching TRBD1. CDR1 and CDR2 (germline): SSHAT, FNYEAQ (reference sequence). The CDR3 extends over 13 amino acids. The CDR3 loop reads CASTGDGNQPQHF. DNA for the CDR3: TGTGCTAGTACAGGGGATGGCAATCAGCCCCAGCATTTT.

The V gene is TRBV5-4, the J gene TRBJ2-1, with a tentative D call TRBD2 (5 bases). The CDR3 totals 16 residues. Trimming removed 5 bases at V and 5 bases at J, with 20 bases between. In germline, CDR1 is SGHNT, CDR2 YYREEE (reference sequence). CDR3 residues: CASSQFSAGGHNEQFF. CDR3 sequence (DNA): TGTGCCAGCAGTCAATTTAGCGCCGGAGGCCACAATGAGCAGTTCTTC.

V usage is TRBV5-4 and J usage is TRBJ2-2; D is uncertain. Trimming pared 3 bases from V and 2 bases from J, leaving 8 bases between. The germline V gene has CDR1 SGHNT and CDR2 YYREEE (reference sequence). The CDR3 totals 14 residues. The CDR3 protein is CASSWQTNTGELFF. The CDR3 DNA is TGTGCCAGCAGCTGGCAGACTAACACCGGGGAGCTGTTTTTT.

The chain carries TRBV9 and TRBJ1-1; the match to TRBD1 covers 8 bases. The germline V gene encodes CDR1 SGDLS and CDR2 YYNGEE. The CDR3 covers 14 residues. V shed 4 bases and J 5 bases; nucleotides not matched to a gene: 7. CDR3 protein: CASSLGQGRTEAFF. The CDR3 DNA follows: TGTGCCAGCAGCTTAGGACAGGGCAGAACTGAAGCTTTCTTT. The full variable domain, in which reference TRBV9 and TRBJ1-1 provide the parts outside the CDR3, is DSGVTQTPKHLITATGQRVTLRCSPRSGDLSVYWYQQSLDQGLQFLIQYYNGEERAKGNILERFSAQQFPDLHSELNLSSLELGDSALYFCASSLGQGRTEAFFGQGTRLTVV.

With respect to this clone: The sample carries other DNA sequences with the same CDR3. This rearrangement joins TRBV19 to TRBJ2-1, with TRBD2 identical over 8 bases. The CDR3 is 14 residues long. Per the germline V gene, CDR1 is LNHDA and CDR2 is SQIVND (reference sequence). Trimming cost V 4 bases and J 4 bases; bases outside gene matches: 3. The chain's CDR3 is CASSRASGYNEQFF. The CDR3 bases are TGTGCCAGTAGTAGGGCTAGCGGGTACAATGAGCAGTTCTTC. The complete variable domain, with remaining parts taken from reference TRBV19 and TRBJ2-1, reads DGGITQSPKYLFRKEGQNVTLSCEQNLNHDAMYWYRQDPGQGLRLIYYSQIVNDFQKGDIAEGYSVSREKKESFPLTVTSAQKNPTAFYLCASSRASGYNEQFFGPGTRLTVL.

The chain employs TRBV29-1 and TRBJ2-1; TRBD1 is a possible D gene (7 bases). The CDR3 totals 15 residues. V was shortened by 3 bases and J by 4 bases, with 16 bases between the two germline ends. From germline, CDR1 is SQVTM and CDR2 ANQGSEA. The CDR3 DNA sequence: TGCAGCGTTGATGGTGGGGGGACAGCGTACAATGAGCAGTTCTTC. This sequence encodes CSVDGGGTAYNEQFF.

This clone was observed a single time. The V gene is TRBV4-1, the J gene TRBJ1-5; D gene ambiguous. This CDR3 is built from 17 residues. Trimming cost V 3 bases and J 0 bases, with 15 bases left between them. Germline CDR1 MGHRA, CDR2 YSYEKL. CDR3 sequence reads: CASSHSPLPFSNQPQHF. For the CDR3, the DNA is TGCGCCAGCAGCCATTCCCCCCTCCCTTTTAGCAATCAGCCCCAGCATTTT.

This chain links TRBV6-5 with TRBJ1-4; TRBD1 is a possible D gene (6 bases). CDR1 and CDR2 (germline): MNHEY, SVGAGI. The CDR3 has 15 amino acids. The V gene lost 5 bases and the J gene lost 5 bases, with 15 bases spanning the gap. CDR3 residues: CASSLGRGHNEKLFF. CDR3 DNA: TGTGCCAGCAGTCTCGGCAGGGGACACAATGAAAAACTGTTTTTT.

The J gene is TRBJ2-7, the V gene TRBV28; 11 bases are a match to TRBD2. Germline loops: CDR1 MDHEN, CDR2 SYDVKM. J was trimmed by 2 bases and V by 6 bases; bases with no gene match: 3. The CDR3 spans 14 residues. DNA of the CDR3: TGTGCCAGCAGGTGGACTAGCGGGCCCTACGAGCAGTACTTC. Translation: CASRWTSGPYEQYF.

The CDR3 region is CASSPYPGQGTNTIYF. The CDR3 bases are TGCGCCAGCAGCCCTTACCCGGGACAGGGTACCAACACCATATATTTT. This chain links TRBV5-1 with TRBJ1-3; 9 bases align to TRBD1. Germline V gene data show CDR1 as SGHRS and CDR2 as YFSETQ. Losses at the gene ends were 4 bases for V and 7 bases for J; bases not matched to a gene: 12. This CDR3 comprises 16 residues.

In nucleotides, the CDR3 is TGTGCCAGCTCACCACGTACTACCAGGGAAGGAGCCCCCCAGCATTTT. This gives the protein CASSPRTTREGAPQHF. The chain recombines TRBV18 with TRBJ1-5; maybe TRBD1 (5 bases). Germline-derived CDR1 and CDR2 are KGHSH and LQKENI. Trimming took off 1 base at V and 10 bases at J, with 20 bases between the two ends. There are 16 residues in the CDR3.

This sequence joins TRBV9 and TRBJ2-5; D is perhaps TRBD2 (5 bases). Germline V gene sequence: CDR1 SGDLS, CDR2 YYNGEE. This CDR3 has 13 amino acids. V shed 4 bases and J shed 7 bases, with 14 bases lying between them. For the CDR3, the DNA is TGTGCCAGCAGCCCCCCCGGTGCGGGGACCCAGTACTTC. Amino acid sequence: CASSPPGAGTQYF. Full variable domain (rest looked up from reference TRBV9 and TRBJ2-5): DSGVTQTPKHLITATGQRVTLRCSPRSGDLSVYWYQQSLDQGLQFLIQYYNGEERAKGNILERFSAQQFPDLHSELNLSSLELGDSALYFCASSPPGAGTQYFGPGTRLLVL.

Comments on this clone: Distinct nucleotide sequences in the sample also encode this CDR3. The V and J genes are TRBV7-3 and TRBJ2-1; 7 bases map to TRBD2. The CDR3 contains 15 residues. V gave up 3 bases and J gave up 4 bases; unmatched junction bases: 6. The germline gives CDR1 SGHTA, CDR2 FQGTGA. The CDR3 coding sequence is TGTGCCAGCAGCTTGGGCCTAGCGGTATACAATGAGCAGTTCTTC. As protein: CASSLGLAVYNEQFF.